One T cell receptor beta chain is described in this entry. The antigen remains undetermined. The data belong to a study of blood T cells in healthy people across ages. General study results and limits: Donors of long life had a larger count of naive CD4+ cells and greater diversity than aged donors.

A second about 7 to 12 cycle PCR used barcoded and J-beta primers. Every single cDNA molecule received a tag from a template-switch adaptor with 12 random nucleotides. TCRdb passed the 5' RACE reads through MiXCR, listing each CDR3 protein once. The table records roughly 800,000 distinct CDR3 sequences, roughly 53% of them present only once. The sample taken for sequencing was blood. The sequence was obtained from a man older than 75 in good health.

The CDR3 bases are TGCAGTGCTAGAGAAACAGCGGGAGCAGGATACGAGCAGTACTTC. Protein product: CSARETAGAGYEQYF. This chain joins TRBV20-1 and TRBJ2-7; 8 bases fit TRBD2. The CDR3 loop spans 15 amino acids. V shed 0 bases, J shed 4 bases, and the junction held 8 bases outside the gene matches. Germline CDR1 and CDR2: DFQATT and SNEGSKA (reference sequence).